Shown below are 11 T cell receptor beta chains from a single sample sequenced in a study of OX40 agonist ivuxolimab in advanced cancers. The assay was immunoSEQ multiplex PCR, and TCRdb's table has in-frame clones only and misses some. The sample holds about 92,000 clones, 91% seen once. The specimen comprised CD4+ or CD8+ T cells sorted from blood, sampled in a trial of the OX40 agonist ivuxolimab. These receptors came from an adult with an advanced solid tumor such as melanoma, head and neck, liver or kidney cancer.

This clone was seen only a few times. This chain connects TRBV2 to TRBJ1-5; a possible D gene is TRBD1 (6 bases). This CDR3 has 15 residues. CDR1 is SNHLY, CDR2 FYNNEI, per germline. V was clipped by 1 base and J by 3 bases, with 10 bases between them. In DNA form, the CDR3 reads TGTGCCAGCAGTGAAGGGGGGGCTAACAATCAGCCCCAGCATTTT. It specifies CASSEGGANNQPQHF. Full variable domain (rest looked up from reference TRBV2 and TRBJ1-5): EPEVTQTPSHQVTQMGQEVILRCVPISNHLYFYWYRQILGQKVEFLVSFYNNEISEKSEIFDDQFSVERPDGSNFTLKIRSTKLEDSAMYFCASSEGGANNQPQHFGDGTRLSIL.

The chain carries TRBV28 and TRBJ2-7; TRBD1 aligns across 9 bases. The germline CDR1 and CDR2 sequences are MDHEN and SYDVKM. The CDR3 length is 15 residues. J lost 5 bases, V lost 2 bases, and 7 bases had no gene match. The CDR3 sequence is CASSLPGTGSHEQYF. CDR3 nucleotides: TGTGCCAGCAGTTTACCAGGGACAGGGAGCCACGAGCAGTACTTC. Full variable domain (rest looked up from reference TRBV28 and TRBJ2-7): DVKVTQSSRYLVKRTGEKVFLECVQDMDHENMFWYRQDPGLGLRLIYFSYDVKMKEKGDIPEGYSVSREKKERFSLILESASTNQTSMYLCASSLPGTGSHEQYFGPGTRLTVT.

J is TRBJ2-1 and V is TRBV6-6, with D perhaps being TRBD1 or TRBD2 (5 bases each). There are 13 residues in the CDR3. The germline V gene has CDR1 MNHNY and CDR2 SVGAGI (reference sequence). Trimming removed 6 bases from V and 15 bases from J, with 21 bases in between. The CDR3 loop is CASSVDGARMLFF. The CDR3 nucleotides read TGTGCCAGCAGCGTCGACGGGGCGAGAATGCTGTTCTTC.

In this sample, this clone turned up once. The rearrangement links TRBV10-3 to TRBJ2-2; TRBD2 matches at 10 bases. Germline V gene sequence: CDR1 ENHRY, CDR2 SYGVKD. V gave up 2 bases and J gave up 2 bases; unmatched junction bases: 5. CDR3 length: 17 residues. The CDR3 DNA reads TGTGCCATCAGTGAGCCGAGGACTAGCGGAAACACCGGGGAGCTGTTTTTT. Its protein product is CAISEPRTSGNTGELFF.

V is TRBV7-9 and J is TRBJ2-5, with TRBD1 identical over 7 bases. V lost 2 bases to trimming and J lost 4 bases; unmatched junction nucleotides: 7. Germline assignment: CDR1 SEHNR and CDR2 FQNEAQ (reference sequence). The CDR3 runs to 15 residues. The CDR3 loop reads CASSLRQGDRETQYF. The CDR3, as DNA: TGTGCCAGCAGCTTAAGGCAGGGGGACAGAGAGACCCAGTACTTC.

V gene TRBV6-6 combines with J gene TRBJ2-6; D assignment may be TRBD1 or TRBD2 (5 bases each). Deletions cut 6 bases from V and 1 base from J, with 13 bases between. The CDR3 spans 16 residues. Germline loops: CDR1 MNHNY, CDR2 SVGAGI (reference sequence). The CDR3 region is CASRGTSGSGANVLTF. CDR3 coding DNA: TGTGCCAGCAGAGGGACGTCGGGATCTGGGGCCAACGTCCTGACTTTC.

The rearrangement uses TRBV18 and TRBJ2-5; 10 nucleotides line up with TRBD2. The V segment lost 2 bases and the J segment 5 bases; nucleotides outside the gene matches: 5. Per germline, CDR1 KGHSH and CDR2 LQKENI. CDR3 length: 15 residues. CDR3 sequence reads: CASSPGLAGVETQYF. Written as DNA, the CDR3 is TGTGCCAGCTCACCAGGGCTAGCGGGAGTTGAGACCCAGTACTTC.

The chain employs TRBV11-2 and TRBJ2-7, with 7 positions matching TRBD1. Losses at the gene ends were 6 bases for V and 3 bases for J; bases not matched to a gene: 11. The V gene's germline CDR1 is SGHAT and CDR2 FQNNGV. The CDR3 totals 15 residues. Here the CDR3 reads CASRKDRSLLYEQYF. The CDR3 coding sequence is TGTGCCAGCAGAAAGGACAGGTCCCTCCTCTACGAGCAGTACTTC.

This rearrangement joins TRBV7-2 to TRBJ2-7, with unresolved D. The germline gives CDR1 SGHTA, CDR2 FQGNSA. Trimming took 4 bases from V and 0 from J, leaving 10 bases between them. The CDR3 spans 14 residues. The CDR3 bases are TGTGCCAGCAGCTACGGCGGTGGCTCCTACGAGCAGTACTTC. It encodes CASSYGGGSYEQYF.

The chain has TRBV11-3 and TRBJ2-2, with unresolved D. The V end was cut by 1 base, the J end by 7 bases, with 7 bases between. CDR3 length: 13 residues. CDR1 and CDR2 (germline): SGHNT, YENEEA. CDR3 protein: CASSLGNFGELFF. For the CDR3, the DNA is TGTGCCAGCAGCTTAGGGAACTTCGGGGAGCTGTTTTTT.

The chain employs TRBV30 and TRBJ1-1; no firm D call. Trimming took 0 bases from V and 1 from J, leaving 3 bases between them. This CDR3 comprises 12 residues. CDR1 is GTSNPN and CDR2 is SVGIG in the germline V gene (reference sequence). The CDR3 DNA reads TGTGCCTGGAGTGTTTCGAACACTGAAGCTTTCTTT. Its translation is CAWSVSNTEAFF.